What follows is one T cell receptor (beta chain) and its context. This entry is derived from a study of blood T cell repertoires in COVID-19. At the level of the study: Sample material is recorded as cDNA or gDNA derived from T cells, B-cell-depleted T cells, or PBMCs.

There are 12 residues in the CDR3. V lost 4 bases, J lost 9 bases, and 12 bases lay in between. Germline lookup yields CDR1 SGDLS and CDR2 YYNGEE. The Seattle site enrolled patients during active infection and followed them longitudinally. Authors' data handling: Reference gene primer amplification gave estimated nucleated cell counts. Here immunoSEQ multiplex PCR was the method, and the copy in TCRdb shows in-frame clones only, minus some. From that table come the V and J calls and clone size; the DNA was used to work out D and trimming. The table lists about 230,000 clones, just over 85% of them singletons.

The sequence derives from a man aged 45 to 65 with COVID-19, enrolled during active disease. Sequences were obtained from peripheral blood. This chain uses TRBV9 with TRBJ2-3; tentative D call: TRBD1 (6 bases). The DNA of the CDR3 is TGTGCCAGCAGCCCGATGCAGGGGACGCAGTATTTT. The encoded protein is CASSPMQGTQYF.